Below, 14 T cell receptor beta chains from the same sample are listed, as sequenced in a study of cytomegalovirus exposure and HLA in healthy donors. PCR was performed using 60 Vbeta and 13 Jbeta primers. Only in-frame clones appear in the TCRdb table, and some are missing; sequencing was by immunoSEQ multiplex PCR. The repertoire has roughly 290,000 clones, roughly 90% of them found once; the top ten carry 2% to 3%. Sequences were obtained from PBMCs. These TCRs come from a woman aged 18-29 years in good health and CMV-seronegative.

The chain is built from TRBV6-6 and TRBJ2-5, with D uncertain. Near its end, the DNA agrees better with TRBJ2-7, so the J call may be wrong. Germline loops: CDR1 MNHNY, CDR2 SVGAGI (reference sequence). The CDR3 runs to 16 residues. The CDR3 reads CASSYQSSTNPYEQYF. The CDR3 DNA reads TGTGCCAGCAGTTACCAATCGTCAACCAACCCCTACGAGCAGTACTTC.

J is TRBJ2-7 and V is TRBV2; D is possibly TRBD1 (5 bases). The V end lost 8 bases, the J end lost 1 base, and 12 bases lay between the germline ends. The germline V gene encodes CDR1 SNHLY and CDR2 FYNNEI. The CDR3 is made up of 13 amino acids. The chain's CDR3 is CASQGVQSYEQYF. CDR3 bases: TGTGCCAGCCAAGGGGTCCAATCCTACGAGCAGTACTTC.

The gene calls are TRBV11-2 and TRBJ2-3; D is undetermined. CDR3 length: 12 amino acids. V dropped 5 bases and J dropped 0 bases, with 3 bases sitting between them. Germline assignment: CDR1 SGHAT and CDR2 FQNNGV. CDR3 sequence reads: CASSLSTDTQYF. CDR3 sequence (DNA): TGTGCCAGCAGCCTAAGCACAGATACGCAGTATTTT.

The chain carries TRBV19 and TRBJ1-1, with 8 nucleotides matching TRBD1. V gave up 10 bases and J gave up 2 bases; unmatched junction bases: 9. Per germline, CDR1 LNHDA and CDR2 SQIVND (reference sequence). This CDR3 is built from 14 residues. The CDR3 protein is CATASQGGNTEAFF. The DNA for the CDR3 is TGTGCCACCGCATCACAGGGGGGAAACACTGAAGCTTTCTTT.

The CDR3 DNA follows: TGTGCCACTGGACGGGATTATAGCAATCAGCCCCAGCATTTT. It encodes CATGRDYSNQPQHF. The chain joins TRBV27 to TRBJ1-5, with D unresolved. Trimming pared 10 bases from V and 0 bases from J, leaving 13 bases between. CDR1 MNHEY and CDR2 SMNVEV come from the germline V gene (reference sequence). This CDR3 has 14 residues.

The gene calls are TRBV6-1 and TRBJ2-5, with 7 bases fitting TRBD1. The end of the DNA fits TRBJ2-7 better, so the J call may be wrong. The CDR3 consists of 13 residues. Per germline, CDR1 MNHNS and CDR2 SASEGT. CDR3 bases: TGTGCCAGCAGTGGACAGGGAGTCTACGAGCAGTACTTC. Amino acids: CASSGQGVYEQYF.

The chain carries TRBV6-5 and TRBJ2-3, with a tentative D call TRBD1 (5 bases). This CDR3 is built from 14 residues. Between the trimmed V and J ends, which lost 6 bases and 2 bases, there was a span of 12 bases. Germline CDR1 and CDR2: MNHEY and SVGAGI. The CDR3 sequence is CASSQDRPTDTQYF. CDR3 nucleotide sequence: TGTGCCAGCAGCCAAGACAGACCCACAGATACGCAGTATTTT.

The chain uses TRBV10-3 and TRBJ1-6; D might be TRBD1 (6 bases). CDR1 is ENHRY, CDR2 SYGVKD, per germline. Trimming shortened V by 3 bases and J by 8 bases, and 11 bases separated the two germline ends. This CDR3 contains 14 residues. Here the CDR3 reads CAISDRGDYSPLHF. The CDR3 region has the DNA TGTGCCATCAGTGACAGGGGCGACTATTCACCCCTCCACTTT.

The gene calls are TRBV7-2 and TRBJ2-1; D is perhaps TRBD1 (5 bases). Germline V gene data show CDR1 as SGHTA and CDR2 as FQGNSA. The CDR3 covers 14 residues. V shed 5 bases and J shed 0 bases, with 8 bases lying between them. CDR3 protein: CASSGQGSYNEQFF. The CDR3 region has the DNA TGTGCCAGCAGCGGGCAGGGCTCCTACAATGAGCAGTTCTTC.

The chain carries TRBV9 and TRBJ2-5; 10 positions agree with TRBD2. V dropped 3 bases and J dropped 2; count of bases not matched to a gene: 4. The CDR3 runs 15 residues. Germline values: CDR1 SGDLS, CDR2 YYNGEE. CDR3 sequence reads: CASSASGGHQETQYF. The CDR3 nucleotides read TGTGCCAGCAGCGCTAGCGGGGGCCATCAAGAGACCCAGTACTTC.

This chain uses TRBV5-5 with TRBJ2-1; 12 bases fit TRBD2. V lost 4 bases to trimming and J lost 6 bases; unmatched junction nucleotides: 14. Germline CDR1 reads SGHKS; CDR2 reads YYEKEE (reference sequence). The CDR3 contains 18 residues. The CDR3 region is CASSPTGPGLAGINEQFF. DNA for the CDR3: TGTGCCAGCAGCCCAACAGGGCCTGGACTAGCGGGGATCAATGAGCAGTTCTTC.

This chain links TRBV18 with TRBJ2-7, with 8 bases lining up with TRBD2. This CDR3 region has 14 residues. In germline, CDR1 is KGHSH, CDR2 LQKENI. J lost 4 bases, V lost 4 bases, and 6 bases had no gene match. As DNA, the CDR3 is TGTGCCAGCTCACGCTCCGGGGGGGGGTACGAGCAGTACTTC. Translation gives CASSRSGGGYEQYF.

V and J are TRBV19 and TRBJ1-1, with a possible D match to TRBD1 (6 bases). Germline CDR1 reads LNHDA; CDR2 reads SQIVND (reference sequence). Trimming removed 5 bases from V and 0 bases from J, with 19 bases in between. CDR3 length: 17 amino acids. The CDR3 DNA sequence: TGTGCCAGTAGTCCCCCCCCAGGGGTTCTCATGAACACTGAAGCTTTCTTT. As protein: CASSPPPGVLMNTEAFF.

The chain carries TRBV27 and TRBJ2-2; 9 nucleotides agree with TRBD2. Per germline, CDR1 MNHEY and CDR2 SMNVEV (reference sequence). The CDR3 extends over 17 amino acids. Unmatched junction bases numbered 9, after V lost 3 bases and J lost 4 bases. DNA of the CDR3: TGTGCCAGCAGTTTTGCCCCCGGGACTAGCTCCACCGGGGAGCTGTTTTTT. Translating gives CASSFAPGTSSTGELFF.